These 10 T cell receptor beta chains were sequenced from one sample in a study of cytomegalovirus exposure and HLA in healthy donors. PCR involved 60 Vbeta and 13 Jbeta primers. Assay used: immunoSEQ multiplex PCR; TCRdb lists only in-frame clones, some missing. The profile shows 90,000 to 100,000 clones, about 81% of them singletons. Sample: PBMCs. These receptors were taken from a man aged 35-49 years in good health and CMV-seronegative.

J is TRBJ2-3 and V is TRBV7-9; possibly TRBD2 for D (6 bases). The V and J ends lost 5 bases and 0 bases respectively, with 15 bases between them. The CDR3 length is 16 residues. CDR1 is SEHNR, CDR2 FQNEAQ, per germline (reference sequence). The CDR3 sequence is CASSPAGGISTDTQYF. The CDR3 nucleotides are TGTGCCAGCAGCCCGGCGGGCGGGATCAGCACAGATACGCAGTATTTT.

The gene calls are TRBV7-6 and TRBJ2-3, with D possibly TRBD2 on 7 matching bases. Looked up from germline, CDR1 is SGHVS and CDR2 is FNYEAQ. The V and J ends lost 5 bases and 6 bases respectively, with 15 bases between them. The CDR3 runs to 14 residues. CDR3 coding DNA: TGTGCCAGCAGCCAAGGAGGGGGGGCGGATACGCAGTATTTT. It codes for CASSQGGGADTQYF.

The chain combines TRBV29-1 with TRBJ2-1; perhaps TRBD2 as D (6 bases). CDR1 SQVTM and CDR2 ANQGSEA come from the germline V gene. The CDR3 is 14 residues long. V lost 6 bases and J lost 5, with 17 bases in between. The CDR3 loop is CSVQPWGGNNEQFF. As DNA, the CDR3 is TGCAGCGTCCAACCATGGGGAGGTAACAATGAGCAGTTCTTC.

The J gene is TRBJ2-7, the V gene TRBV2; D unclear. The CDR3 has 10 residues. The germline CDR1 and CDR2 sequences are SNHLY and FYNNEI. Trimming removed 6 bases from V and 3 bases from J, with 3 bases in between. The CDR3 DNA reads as TGTGCCAGCAGCAACTACGAGCAGTACTTC. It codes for CASSNYEQYF.

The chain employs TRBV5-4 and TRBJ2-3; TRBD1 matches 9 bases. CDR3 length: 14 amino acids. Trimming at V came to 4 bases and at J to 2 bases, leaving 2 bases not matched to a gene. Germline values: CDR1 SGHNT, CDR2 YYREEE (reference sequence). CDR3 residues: CASSRDRDTDTQYF. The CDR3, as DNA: TGTGCCAGCAGCCGGGACAGGGACACAGATACGCAGTATTTT.

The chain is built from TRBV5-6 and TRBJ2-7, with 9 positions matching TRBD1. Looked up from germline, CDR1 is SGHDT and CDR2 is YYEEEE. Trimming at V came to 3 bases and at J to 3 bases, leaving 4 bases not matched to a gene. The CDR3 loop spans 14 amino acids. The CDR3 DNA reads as TGTGCCAGCAGCTCCGGGACAGGGTTCTACGAGCAGTACTTC. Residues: CASSSGTGFYEQYF.

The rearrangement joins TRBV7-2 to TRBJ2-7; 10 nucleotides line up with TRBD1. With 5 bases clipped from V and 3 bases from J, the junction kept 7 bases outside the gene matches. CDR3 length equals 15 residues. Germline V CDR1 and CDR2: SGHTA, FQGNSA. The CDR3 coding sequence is TGTGCCAGCAGCGCCTGGACAGGGGGGGACTACGAGCAGTACTTC. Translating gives CASSAWTGGDYEQYF.

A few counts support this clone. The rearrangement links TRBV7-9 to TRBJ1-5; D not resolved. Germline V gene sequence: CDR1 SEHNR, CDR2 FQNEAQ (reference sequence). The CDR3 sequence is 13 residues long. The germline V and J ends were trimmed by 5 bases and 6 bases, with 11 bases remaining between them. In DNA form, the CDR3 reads TGTGCCAGCAGCCCTACCCACGGTCAGCCCCAGCATTTT. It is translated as CASSPTHGQPQHF.

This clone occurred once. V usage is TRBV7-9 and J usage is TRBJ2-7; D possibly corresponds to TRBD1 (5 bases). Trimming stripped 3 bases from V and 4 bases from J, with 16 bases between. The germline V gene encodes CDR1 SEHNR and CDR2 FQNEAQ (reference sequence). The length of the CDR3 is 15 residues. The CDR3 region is CASSLWTKEDYEQYF. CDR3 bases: TGTGCCAGCAGCTTGTGGACAAAAGAGGATTACGAGCAGTACTTC.

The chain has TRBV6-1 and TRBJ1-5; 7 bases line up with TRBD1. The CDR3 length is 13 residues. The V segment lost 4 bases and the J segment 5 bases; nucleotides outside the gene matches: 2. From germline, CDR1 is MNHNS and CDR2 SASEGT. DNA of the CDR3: TGTGCCAGCAGTGCTACAGGGGATCAGCCCCAGCATTTT. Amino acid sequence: CASSATGDQPQHF.